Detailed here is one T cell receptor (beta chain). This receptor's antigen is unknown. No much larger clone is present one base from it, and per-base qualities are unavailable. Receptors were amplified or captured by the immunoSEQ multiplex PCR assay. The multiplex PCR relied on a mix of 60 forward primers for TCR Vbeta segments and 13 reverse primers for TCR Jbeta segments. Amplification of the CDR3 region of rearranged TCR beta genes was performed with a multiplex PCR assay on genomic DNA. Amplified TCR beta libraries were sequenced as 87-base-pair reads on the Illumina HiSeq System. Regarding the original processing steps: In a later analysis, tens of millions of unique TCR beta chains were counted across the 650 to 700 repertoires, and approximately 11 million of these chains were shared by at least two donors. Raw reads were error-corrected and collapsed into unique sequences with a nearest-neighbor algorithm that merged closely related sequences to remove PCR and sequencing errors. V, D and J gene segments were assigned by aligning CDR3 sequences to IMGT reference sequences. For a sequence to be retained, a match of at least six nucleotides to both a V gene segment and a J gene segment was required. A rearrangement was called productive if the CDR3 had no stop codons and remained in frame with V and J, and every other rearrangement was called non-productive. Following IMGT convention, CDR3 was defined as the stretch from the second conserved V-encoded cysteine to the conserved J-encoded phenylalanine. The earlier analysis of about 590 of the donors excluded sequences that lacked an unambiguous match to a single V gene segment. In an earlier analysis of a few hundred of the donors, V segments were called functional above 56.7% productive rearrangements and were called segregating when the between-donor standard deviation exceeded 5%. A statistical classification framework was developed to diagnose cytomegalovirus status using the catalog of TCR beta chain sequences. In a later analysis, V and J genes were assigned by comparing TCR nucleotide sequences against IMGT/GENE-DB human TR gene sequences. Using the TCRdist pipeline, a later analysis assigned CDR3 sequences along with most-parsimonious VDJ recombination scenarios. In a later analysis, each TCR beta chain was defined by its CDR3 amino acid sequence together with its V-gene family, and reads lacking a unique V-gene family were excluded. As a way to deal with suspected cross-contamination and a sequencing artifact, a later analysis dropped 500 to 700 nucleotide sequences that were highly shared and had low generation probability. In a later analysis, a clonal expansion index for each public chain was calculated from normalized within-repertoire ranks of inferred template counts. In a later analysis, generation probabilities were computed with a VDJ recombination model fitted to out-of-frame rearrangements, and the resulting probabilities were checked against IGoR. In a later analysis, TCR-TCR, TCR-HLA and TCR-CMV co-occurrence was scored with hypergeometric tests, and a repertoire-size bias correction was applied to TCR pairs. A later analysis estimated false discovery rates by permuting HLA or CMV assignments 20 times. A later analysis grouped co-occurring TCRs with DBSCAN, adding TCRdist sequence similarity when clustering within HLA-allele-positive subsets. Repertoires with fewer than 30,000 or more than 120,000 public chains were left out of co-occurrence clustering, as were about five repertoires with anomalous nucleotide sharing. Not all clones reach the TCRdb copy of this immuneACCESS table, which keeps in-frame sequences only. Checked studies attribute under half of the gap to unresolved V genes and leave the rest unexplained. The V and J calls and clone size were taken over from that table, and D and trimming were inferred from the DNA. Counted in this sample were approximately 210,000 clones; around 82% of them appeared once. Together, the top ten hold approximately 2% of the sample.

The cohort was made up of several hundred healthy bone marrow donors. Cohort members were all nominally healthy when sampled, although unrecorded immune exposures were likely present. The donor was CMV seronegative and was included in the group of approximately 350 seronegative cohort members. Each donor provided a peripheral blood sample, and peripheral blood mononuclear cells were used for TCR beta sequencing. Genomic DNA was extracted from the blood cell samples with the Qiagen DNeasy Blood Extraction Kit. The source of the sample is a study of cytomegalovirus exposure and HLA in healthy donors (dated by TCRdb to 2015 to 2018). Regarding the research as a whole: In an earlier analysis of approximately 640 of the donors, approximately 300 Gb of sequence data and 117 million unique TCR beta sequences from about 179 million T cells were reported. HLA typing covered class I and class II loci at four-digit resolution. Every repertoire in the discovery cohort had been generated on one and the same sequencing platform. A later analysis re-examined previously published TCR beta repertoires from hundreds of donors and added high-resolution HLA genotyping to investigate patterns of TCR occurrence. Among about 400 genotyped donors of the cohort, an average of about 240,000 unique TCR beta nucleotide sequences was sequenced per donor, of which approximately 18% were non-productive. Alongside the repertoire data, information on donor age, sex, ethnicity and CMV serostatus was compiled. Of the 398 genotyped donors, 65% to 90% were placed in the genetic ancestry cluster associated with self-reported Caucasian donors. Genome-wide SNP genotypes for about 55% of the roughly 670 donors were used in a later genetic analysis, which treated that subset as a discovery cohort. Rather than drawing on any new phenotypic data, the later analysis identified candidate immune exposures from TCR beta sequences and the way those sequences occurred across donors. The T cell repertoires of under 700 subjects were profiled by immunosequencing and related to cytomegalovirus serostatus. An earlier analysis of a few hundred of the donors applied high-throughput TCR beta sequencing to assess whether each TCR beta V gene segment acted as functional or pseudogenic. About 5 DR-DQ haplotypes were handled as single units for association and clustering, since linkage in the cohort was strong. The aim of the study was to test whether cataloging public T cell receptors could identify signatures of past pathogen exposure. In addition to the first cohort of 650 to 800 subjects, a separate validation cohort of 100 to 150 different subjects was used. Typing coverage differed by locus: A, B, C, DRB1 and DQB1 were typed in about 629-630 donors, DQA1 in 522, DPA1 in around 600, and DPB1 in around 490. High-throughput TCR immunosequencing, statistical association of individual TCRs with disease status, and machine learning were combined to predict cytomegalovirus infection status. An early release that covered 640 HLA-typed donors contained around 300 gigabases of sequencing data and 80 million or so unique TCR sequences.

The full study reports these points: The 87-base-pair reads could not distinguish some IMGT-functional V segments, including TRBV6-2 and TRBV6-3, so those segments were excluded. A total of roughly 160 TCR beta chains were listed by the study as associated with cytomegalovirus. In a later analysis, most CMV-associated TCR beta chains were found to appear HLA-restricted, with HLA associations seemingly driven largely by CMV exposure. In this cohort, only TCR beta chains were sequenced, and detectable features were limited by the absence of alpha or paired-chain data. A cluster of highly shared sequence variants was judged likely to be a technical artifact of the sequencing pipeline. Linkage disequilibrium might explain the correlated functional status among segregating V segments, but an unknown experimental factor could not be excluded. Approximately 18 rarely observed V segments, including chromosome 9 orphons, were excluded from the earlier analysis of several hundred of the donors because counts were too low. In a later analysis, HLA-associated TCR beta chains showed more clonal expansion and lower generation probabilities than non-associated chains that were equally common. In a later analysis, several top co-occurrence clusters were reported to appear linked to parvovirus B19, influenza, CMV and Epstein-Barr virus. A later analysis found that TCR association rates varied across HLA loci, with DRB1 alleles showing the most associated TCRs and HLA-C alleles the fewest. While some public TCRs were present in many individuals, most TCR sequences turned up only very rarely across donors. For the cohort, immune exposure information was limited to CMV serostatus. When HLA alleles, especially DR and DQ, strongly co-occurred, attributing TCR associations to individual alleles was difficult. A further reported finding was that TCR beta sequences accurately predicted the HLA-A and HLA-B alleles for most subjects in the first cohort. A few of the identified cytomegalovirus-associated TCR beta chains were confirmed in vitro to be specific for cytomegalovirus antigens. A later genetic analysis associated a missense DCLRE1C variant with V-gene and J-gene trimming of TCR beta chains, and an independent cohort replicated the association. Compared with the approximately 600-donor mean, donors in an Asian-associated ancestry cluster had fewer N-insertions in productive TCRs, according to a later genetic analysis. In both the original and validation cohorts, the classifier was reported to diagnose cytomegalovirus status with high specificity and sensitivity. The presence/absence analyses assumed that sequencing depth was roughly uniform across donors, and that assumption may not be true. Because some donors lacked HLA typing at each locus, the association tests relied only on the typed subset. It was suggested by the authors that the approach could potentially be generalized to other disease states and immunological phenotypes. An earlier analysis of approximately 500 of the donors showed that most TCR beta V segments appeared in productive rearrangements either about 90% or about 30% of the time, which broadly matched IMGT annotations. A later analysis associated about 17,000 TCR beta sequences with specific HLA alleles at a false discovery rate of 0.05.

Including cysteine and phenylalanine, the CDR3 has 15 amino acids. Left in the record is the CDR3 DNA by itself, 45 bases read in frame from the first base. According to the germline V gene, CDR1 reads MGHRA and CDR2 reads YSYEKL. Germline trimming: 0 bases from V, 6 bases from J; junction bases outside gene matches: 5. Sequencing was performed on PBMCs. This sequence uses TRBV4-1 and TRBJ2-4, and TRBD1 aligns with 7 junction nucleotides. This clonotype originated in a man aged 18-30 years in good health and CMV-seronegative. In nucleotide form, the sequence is TGCGCCAGCAGCCAAGAGGTACAGGGGAGAAACATTCAGTACTTC. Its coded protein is CASSQEVQGRNIQYF.